This TCR beta chain derives from a study of CD8 T cells in ankylosing spondylitis. On this clonotype itself: Its matching antigen is unknown.

The germline V gene has CDR1 DFQATT and CDR2 SNEGSKA (reference sequence). This CDR3 is 13 amino acids long. V was cut by 5 bases and J by 6 bases, with 13 bases left in between. Study-wide findings and caveats: The authors found the disease-linked clones to be CD8+ and relatively rare in peripheral blood. Blood from ankylosing spondylitis patients appeared to carry a characteristic eight-variant TCR beta motif. Reported data indicate significant enrichment of disease-linked clones within matched ankylosing spondylitis synovial fluid.

TCRdb fed the 5' RACE reads into MiXCR, producing one record per CDR3 protein. The sample carries 800,000 to 900,000 distinct CDR3 sequences, over 9.5% recorded once. V usage is TRBV20-1 and J usage is TRBJ1-4; D ambiguous. The sequence was collected from a male donor with ankylosing spondylitis. Sequenced: blood, either unsorted or a sorted T cell fraction (not recorded which). CDR3 loop: CSAEDGIHEKLFF. The CDR3 region has the DNA TGCAGTGCTGAAGACGGGATACATGAAAAACTGTTTTTT.